This TCR beta chain stems from a study of neoadjuvant anti-PD-1 for oral cavity cancer. The overall study: Most patients had three to four biweekly doses of 3 mg/kg nivolumab before resection.

Blood libraries mostly used around 510 ng genomic DNA, six replicates each. TCRdb's copy holds only in-frame clones and misses some; the assay was immunoSEQ multiplex PCR. The table shows more than 9,500 clones, with over 55% occurring only once. The germline V gene encodes CDR1 SQVTM and CDR2 ANQGSEA. CDR3 length equals 14 residues. V lost 7 bases to trimming and J lost 6 bases; unmatched junction nucleotides: 9. Overall study results and limits: Post-nivolumab, blood T cell clonality was significantly elevated in non-responders.

This sample's time point: after neoadjuvant nivolumab, at surgical resection. No culture or expansion preceded analysis of these blood cells. On this clone: The antigen is not known.

The TCR sequence derives from a person between 40 and 85 years old with oral cavity squamous cell carcinoma. This sample comprised PBMCs, obtained after nivolumab (anti-PD-1) treatment. This chain joins TRBV29-1 and TRBJ2-1; TRBD2 agrees at 10 bases. The CDR3 DNA reads TGCAGCGCTCTAGCGGGAGAAGGGTTCAATGAGCAGTTCTTC. Residues: CSALAGEGFNEQFF.